The rows below give T cell receptor beta chains drawn from one sample of a study of T-cell reconstitution after alpha-beta-depleted transplantation in children. TCRdb itself ran the PCR reads through MiXCR, one entry per CDR3 protein. In the table there are 330,000 or so distinct CDR3 sequences, approximately 10% of which are singletons. The specimen comprised PBMCs from the stem cell graft donor, sampled from the stem cell graft. The receptors were gathered from a human donor who donated a stem cell graft to a child with acute lymphoblastic leukemia. Both conserved end residues are part of each CDR3. A D gene is named only where the DNA matches it firmly. Size is stated for part of the rows, as once, few or many counts, or as a class when the clone is expanded.

D	V	J	size	CDR3	DNA
-	TRBV20-1	TRBJ2-2	few	CSAPTPYTGELFF	TGCAGTGCTCCCACCCCCTACACCGGGGAGCTGTTTTTT
TRBD2	TRBV20-1	TRBJ2-7	-	CSARDGRREKGSYEQYF	TGCAGTGCTAGAGATGGTCGGCGGGAGAAGGGGTCCTACGAGCAGTACTTC
-	TRBV29-1	TRBJ1-1	-	CSAGTRNTEAFF	TGCAGCGCCGGGACGAGGAACACTGAAGCTTTCTTT
TRBD2	TRBV20-1	TRBJ2-1	few	CSASEREARQFF	TGCAGTGCTAGCGAACGGGAGGCCCGGCAGTTCTTC
TRBD1	TRBV12-3/TRBV12-4	TRBJ1-5	few	CASTGGGQPQHF	TGTGCCAGTACAGGGGGCGGGCAGCCCCAGCATTTT
TRBD2	TRBV5-1	TRBJ2-7	few	CASSLFSGRGPYEQYF	TGCGCCAGCAGCCTATTTAGCGGGAGAGGACCCTACGAGCAGTACTTC
TRBD1	TRBV5-1	TRBJ2-7	-	CASSGGQGYEQYF	TGCGCCAGCAGCGGGGGACAGGGCTACGAGCAGTACTTC
TRBD2	TRBV4-3	TRBJ2-3	-	CASSAGTSGITDTQYF	TGCGCCAGCAGCGCTGGGACTAGCGGGATCACAGATACGCAGTATTTT
-	TRBV27	TRBJ2-4	few	CASRERTGTQNIQYF	TGTGCCAGCAGAGAAAGAACCGGGACCCAAAACATTCAGTACTTC
TRBD1	TRBV20-1	TRBJ2-5	-	CSASSGQVPWETQYF	TGCAGTGCTAGTTCGGGACAGGTTCCTTGGGAGACCCAGTACTTC
-	TRBV7-2	TRBJ2-5	many	CASSLLGGQETQYF	TGTGCCAGCAGCTTACTGGGGGGCCAAGAGACCCAGTACTTC
-	TRBV29-1	TRBJ2-1	-	CSVEASFGNEQFF	TGCAGCGTTGAGGCTAGTTTTGGCAATGAGCAGTTCTTC
-	TRBV12-3/TRBV12-4	TRBJ2-6	many	CASTPLFRGEVSGANVLTF	TGTGCCAGCACTCCTCTCTTTCGAGGGGAAGTCTCTGGGGCCAACGTCCTGACTTTC
-	TRBV18	TRBJ2-1	many	CASSLEGASSYNEQFF	TGTGCCAGCTCACTGGAGGGGGCTAGCTCCTACAATGAGCAGTTCTTC
TRBD1	TRBV7-3	TRBJ1-1	many	CASSLGDRGGANTEAFF	TGTGCCAGCAGCTTAGGAGACAGGGGAGGAGCGAACACTGAAGCTTTCTTT
-	TRBV4-1	TRBJ2-5	-	CASSQGVFETQYF	TGCGCCAGCAGCCAAGGGGTTTTCGAGACCCAGTACTTC
TRBD1	TRBV20-1	TRBJ2-7	-	CSASLAGQGGNEQYF	TGCAGTGCTAGTCTAGCGGGACAGGGGGGAAACGAGCAGTACTTC
-	TRBV15	TRBJ2-7	many	CATSEYATYEQYF	TGTGCCACCAGCGAGTATGCTACCTACGAGCAGTACTTC
TRBD1	TRBV12-3/TRBV12-4	TRBJ2-2	few	CASSLETGTDFNTGELFF	TGTGCCAGCAGTTTAGAAACCGGGACAGACTTCAACACCGGGGAGCTGTTTTTT
TRBD1	TRBV7-8	TRBJ2-1	few	CASSSYRQGTYNEQFF	TGTGCCAGCAGCTCCTACCGACAGGGAACCTACAATGAGCAGTTCTTC
TRBD1	TRBV7-7	TRBJ2-7	-	CASSLLTGADYEQYF	TGTGCTAGCAGCTTATTGACAGGGGCAGACTACGAGCAGTACTTC
-	TRBV12-3/TRBV12-4	TRBJ2-1	few	CASSVRSGQFF	TGTGCCAGCAGTGTTAGGTCCGGGCAGTTCTTC
TRBD2	TRBV6-1	TRBJ2-2	many	CASGGTSGPGELFF	TGTGCCAGCGGAGGGACTAGCGGCCCCGGGGAGCTGTTTTTT
-	TRBV7-2	TRBJ2-7	few	CASNPDISSYEQYF	TGTGCCAGCAACCCGGACATTAGCTCCTACGAGCAGTACTTC
TRBD2	TRBV6-2/TRBV6-3	TRBJ2-1	-	CASQSGIGYNEQFF	TGTGCCAGCCAAAGCGGGATAGGCTACAATGAGCAGTTCTTC
-	TRBV5-4	TRBJ2-1	few	CASVQGGGYNEQFF	TGTGCCAGCGTCCAAGGGGGTGGCTACAATGAGCAGTTCTTC
-	TRBV4-1	TRBJ1-1	many	CASSQLTGTRSTEAFF	TGCGCCAGCAGCCAGCTTACCGGGACTCGGAGTACTGAAGCTTTCTTT
-	TRBV19	TRBJ2-2	-	CASSIGRTGELFF	TGTGCCAGTAGTATAGGGCGCACCGGGGAGCTGTTTTTT